This T cell receptor (beta chain) derives from a study of T cells in localized non-small cell lung cancer. Produced via immunoSEQ multiplex PCR; TCRdb's table is partial and in-frame only. The data show roughly 24,000 clones, with roughly 90% seen just once and about a fifth held by the top ten. Study results and limitations: Adjacent lung had a median approximately 57 of the 100 largest tumor clones. Uninvolved adjacent lung showed the highest T cell clonality, exceeding tumor.

CDR3 length: 15 amino acids. Germline-derived CDR1 and CDR2 are SSHAT and FNYEAQ (reference sequence). V was pared by 0 bases and J by 0 bases, with 9 bases between. Notes on this clone: What it binds is unknown.

The chain links TRBV7-7 to TRBJ2-7; TRBD1 might be the D (5 bases). The specimen comprised peripheral blood, sampled before any cancer treatment. The TCR originated in a man aged 35 to 70 with stage I squamous cell lung carcinoma. The CDR3 nucleotides are TGTGCCAGCAGCTTAGCAGACAGCCCCTCCTACGAGCAGTACTTC. It is translated as CASSLADSPSYEQYF.